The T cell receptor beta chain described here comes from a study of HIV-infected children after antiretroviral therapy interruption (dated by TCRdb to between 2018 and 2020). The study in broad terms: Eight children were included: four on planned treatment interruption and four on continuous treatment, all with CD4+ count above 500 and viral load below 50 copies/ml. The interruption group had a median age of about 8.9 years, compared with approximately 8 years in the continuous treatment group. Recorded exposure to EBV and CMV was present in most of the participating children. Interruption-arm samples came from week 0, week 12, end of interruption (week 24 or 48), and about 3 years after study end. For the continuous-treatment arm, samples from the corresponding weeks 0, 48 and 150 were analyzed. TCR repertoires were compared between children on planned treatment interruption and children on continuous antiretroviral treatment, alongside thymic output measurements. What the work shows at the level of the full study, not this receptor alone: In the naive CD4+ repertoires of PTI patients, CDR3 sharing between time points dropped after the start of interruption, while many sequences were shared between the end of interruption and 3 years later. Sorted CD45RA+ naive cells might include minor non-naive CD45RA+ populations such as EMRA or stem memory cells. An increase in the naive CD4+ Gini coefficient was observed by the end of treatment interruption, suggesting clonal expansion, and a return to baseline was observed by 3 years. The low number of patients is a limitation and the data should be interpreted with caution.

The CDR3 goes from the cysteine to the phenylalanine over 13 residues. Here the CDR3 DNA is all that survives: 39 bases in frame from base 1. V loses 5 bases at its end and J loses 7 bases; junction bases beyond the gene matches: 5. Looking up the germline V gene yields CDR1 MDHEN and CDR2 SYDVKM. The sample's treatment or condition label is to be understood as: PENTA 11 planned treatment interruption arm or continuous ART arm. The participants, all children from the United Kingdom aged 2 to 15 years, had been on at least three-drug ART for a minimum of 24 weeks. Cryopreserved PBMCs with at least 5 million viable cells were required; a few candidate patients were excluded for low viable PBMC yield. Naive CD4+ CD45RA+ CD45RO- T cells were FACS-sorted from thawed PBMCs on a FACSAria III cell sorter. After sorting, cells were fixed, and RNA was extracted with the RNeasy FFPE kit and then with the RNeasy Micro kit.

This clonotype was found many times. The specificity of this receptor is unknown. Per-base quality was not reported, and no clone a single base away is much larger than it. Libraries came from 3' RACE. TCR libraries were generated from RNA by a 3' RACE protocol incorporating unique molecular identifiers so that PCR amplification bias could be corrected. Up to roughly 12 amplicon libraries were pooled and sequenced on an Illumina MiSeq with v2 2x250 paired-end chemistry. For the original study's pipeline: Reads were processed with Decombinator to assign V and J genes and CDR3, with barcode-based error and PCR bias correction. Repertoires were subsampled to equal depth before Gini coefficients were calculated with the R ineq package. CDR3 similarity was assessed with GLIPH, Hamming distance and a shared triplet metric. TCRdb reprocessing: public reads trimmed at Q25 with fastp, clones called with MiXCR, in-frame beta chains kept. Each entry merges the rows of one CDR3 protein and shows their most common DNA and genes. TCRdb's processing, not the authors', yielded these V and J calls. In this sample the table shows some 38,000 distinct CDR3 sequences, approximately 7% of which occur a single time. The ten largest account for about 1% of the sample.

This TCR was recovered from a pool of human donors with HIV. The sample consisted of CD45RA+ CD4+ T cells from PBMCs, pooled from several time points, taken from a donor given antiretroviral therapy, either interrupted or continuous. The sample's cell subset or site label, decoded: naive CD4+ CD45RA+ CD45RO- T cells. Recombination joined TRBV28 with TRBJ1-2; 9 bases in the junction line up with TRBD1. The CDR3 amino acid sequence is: CASSVQGAGGYTF. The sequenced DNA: TGTGCCAGCAGTGTACAGGGGGCGGGTGGCTACACCTTC.